These 20 T cell receptor beta chains were sequenced from one sample in a study of regulatory T cells in long-lasting Graves disease. Building the TCR beta libraries relied on iRepertoire HTBI primers, and CDR3 regions underwent Arm-PCR. TCRdb re-derived calls from the multiplex PCR reads in MiXCR, one entry per CDR3 protein. This sample yields over 500,000 distinct CDR3 sequences, of which about 15% are seen a single time; around 12% belongs to the top ten. The time point is: newly diagnosed GD, antithyroid drugs for less than 3 months. PBMCs provided the RNA from which the TCR library was made. The same sample was also used in a study of T cells in Graves' hyperthyroidism and ophthalmopathy.

This specimen consisted of peripheral blood mononuclear cells (PBMCs), obtained at new diagnosis, from a patient treated with antithyroid drugs. The receptor source for this set is a young man with Graves disease.

Ten or more counts support this clonotype. This chain links TRBV5-1 with TRBJ1-1, with 7 bases identical to TRBD1. The CDR3 extends over 15 amino acids. Unmatched junction bases numbered 7, after V lost 2 bases and J lost 3 bases. Germline V lookup: CDR1 SGHRS, CDR2 YFSETQ. The CDR3 region has the DNA TGCGCCAGCAGCTTCCTTAAGGGGGCATACACTGAAGCTTTCTTT. Its protein is CASSFLKGAYTEAFF.

A remark on this clonotype: A much bigger clone sits one base away, suggesting this may be a read error. The genes are TRBV29-1 and TRBJ1-1, with D unresolved. This CDR3 is built from 10 residues. Between the trimmed V and J ends, which lost 5 bases and 1 base, there was a span of 2 bases. The germline V gene encodes CDR1 SQVTM and CDR2 ANQGSEA. The CDR3 DNA reads TGCAGCGTTACGAACACTGAAGCTTTCTTT. This translates into CSVTNTEAFF. Full variable domain (rest looked up from reference TRBV29-1 and TRBJ1-1): SAVISQKPSRDICQRGTSLTIQCQVDSQVTMMFWYRQQPGQSLTLIATANQGSEATYESGFVIDKFPISRPNLTFSTLTVSNMSPEDSSIYLCSVTNTEAFFGQGTRLTVV.

The chain is built from TRBV20-1 and TRBJ1-1; D possibly corresponds to TRBD1 (6 bases). The CDR3 contains 14 residues. With 6 bases removed from V and 4 bases from J, the gap between germline ends came to 18 bases. Germline V lookup: CDR1 DFQATT, CDR2 SNEGSKA (reference sequence). CDR3 sequence (DNA): TGCAGTGCAACTCACAGGGTAGGGGGCACTGAAGCTTTCTTT. Encoded protein: CSATHRVGGTEAFF.

Many counts were recorded for this clonotype. This chain connects TRBV3-1 to TRBJ2-1; 9 nucleotides align to TRBD2. The J segment lost 6 bases and the V segment lost 0 bases, leaving 6 bases of the junction unmatched. The V gene's germline CDR1 is LGHDT and CDR2 YNNKEL (reference sequence). The CDR3 is 16 amino acids. The CDR3 is CASSQDWTSDPNEQFF. The CDR3 DNA reads as TGTGCCAGCAGCCAAGATTGGACTAGCGACCCCAATGAGCAGTTCTTC.

This CDR3 reads CASSLEGQGNMNTEAFF. Here the CDR3 DNA reads TGCGCCAGCAGCTTGGAGGGGCAGGGGAATATGAACACTGAAGCTTTCTTT. The chain couples TRBV5-1 to TRBJ1-1, with D possibly matching TRBD1 (6 bases). There are 17 residues in the CDR3. The germline V gene has CDR1 SGHRS and CDR2 YFSETQ. Between the trimmed V and J ends, which lost 0 bases and 0 bases, there was a span of 15 bases. The complete variable domain, with remaining parts taken from reference TRBV5-1 and TRBJ1-1, reads KAGVTQTPRYLIKTRGQQVTLSCSPISGHRSVSWYQQTPGQGLQFLFEYFSETQRNKGNFPGRFSGRQFSNSRSEMNVSTLELGDSALYLCASSLEGQGNMNTEAFFGQGTRLTVV.

This clonotype occurred a few times. V gene TRBV7-3 combines with J gene TRBJ2-1; 9 nucleotides line up with TRBD2. The V gene end was trimmed by 6 bases and the J gene end by 10 bases; junction bases not matched to a gene: 13. Germline V gives CDR1 SGHTA, CDR2 FQGTGA. The CDR3 has 15 amino acids. The CDR3 nucleotides are TGTGCCAGCAGACAGATAGGCCTAGCGGGATCAGAGCAGTTCTTC. Translation gives CASRQIGLAGSEQFF.

This clonotype was counted at least ten times. This rearrangement joins TRBV7-9 to TRBJ2-7; no definite D call. Between the trimmed V and J ends, which lost 2 bases and 5 bases, there was a span of 7 bases. Germline V gene lookup returns CDR1 SEHNR and CDR2 FQNEAQ (reference sequence). This CDR3 contains 12 residues. CDR3 region: CASSLRVDEQYF. The CDR3 bases are TGTGCCAGCAGCTTAAGGGTGGACGAGCAGTACTTC. The full variable domain, rest sourced from reference TRBV7-9 and TRBJ2-7, is DTGVSQNPRHKITKRGQNVTFRCDPISEHNRLYWYRQTLGQGPEFLTYFQNEAQLEKSRLLSDRFSAERPKGSFSTLEIQRTEQGDSAMYLCASSLRVDEQYFGPGTRLTVT.

In this sample, this clonotype turned up many times. The gene calls are TRBV6-1 and TRBJ1-2, with TRBD1 matching 9 bases. With 6 bases clipped from V and 4 bases from J, the junction kept 6 bases outside the gene matches. Germline loops: CDR1 MNHNS, CDR2 SASEGT. The CDR3 runs 14 residues. CDR3 sequence: CASRLGQGSYGYTF. In nucleotides, the CDR3 is TGTGCCAGCAGGTTGGGACAGGGATCCTATGGCTACACCTTC.

The sample holds a few counts of this clonotype. The J gene is TRBJ1-5, the V gene TRBV4-1, with unresolved D. Trimming took off 0 bases at V and 3 bases at J, with 12 bases between the two ends. Germline V CDR1 and CDR2: MGHRA, YSYEKL. This CDR3 has 16 amino acids. The chain's CDR3 is CASSQDDNYSNQPQHF. For the CDR3, the DNA is TGCGCCAGCAGCCAAGATGACAATTATTCCAATCAGCCCCAGCATTTT.

This clonotype has at least ten counts. The V gene is TRBV12-3 or TRBV12-4, the J gene TRBJ2-3; D remains ambiguous. Trimming took 3 bases from V and 4 from J, leaving 14 bases between them. CDR3 length: 15 amino acids. The CDR3 sequence: CASSLAYPRPDTQYF. As DNA, the CDR3 is TGTGCCAGCAGTTTGGCCTACCCCCGCCCAGATACGCAGTATTTT.

This clonotype was recorded a few times. DNA for the CDR3: TGCAGTGCTAGAGAATGGGATAGTGAGGAAAAACTGTTTTTT. Amino acids: CSAREWDSEEKLFF. The rearrangement links TRBV20-1 to TRBJ1-4, with D unclear. Germline CDR1 reads DFQATT; CDR2 reads SNEGSKA (reference sequence). This CDR3 spans 14 amino acids. V was clipped by 0 bases and J by 8 bases, with 13 bases between them.

This clonotype was seen many times. The chain carries TRBV12-3 or TRBV12-4 and TRBJ1-1; 9 nucleotides align to TRBD1. The CDR3 is 13 amino acids. V was clipped by 6 bases and J by 6 bases; unmatched bases: 5. CDR3 in amino acids: CASRRTGGSEAFF. CDR3 nucleotides: TGTGCCAGCAGACGTACAGGGGGCTCTGAAGCTTTCTTT.

This clonotype appeared many times. The chain employs TRBV18 and TRBJ1-2; D remains ambiguous. Germline values: CDR1 KGHSH, CDR2 LQKENI. The germline V and J ends were trimmed by 8 bases and 0 bases, with 10 bases remaining between them. This CDR3 contains 13 residues. The CDR3 nucleotides read TGTGCCAGCAGCCCGGAGTCTAACTATGGCTACACCTTC. Protein: CASSPESNYGYTF. Full variable domain (rest looked up from reference TRBV18 and TRBJ1-2): NAGVMQNPRHLVRRRGQEARLRCSPMKGHSHVYWYRQLPEEGLKFMVYLQKENIIDESGMPKERFSAEFPKEGPSILRIQQVVRGDSAAYFCASSPESNYGYTFGSGTRLTVV.

This clonotype is a singleton in its sample. Since a much larger clone is just one base distant, this may be a read error. V gene TRBV7-8 combines with J gene TRBJ2-7; perhaps TRBD2 as D (6 bases). The germline CDR1 and CDR2 sequences are SGHVS and FQNEAQ. V dropped 6 bases and J dropped 3 bases, with 15 bases sitting between them. CDR3 length: 14 residues. CDR3 residues: CASRASPDYYEQYF. The CDR3 nucleotides are TGTGCCAGCAGGGCGAGTCCGGACTACTACGAGCAGTACTTC.

This clonotype has a count of ten or more. The gene calls are TRBV20-1 and TRBJ2-1, with 14 nucleotides matching TRBD2. The CDR3 has 14 amino acids. V shed 3 bases and J 10 bases; nucleotides not matched to a gene: 5. Germline V lookup: CDR1 DFQATT, CDR2 SNEGSKA (reference sequence). The DNA for the CDR3 is TGCAGTGCTAGGGGACTAGCGGGAGATCGGGAGCAGTTCTTC. It encodes CSARGLAGDREQFF.

This clonotype turned up a few times. This chain links TRBV2 with TRBJ2-7; 8 bases line up with TRBD2. V gave up 7 bases and J gave up 6 bases; unmatched junction bases: 11. Per the germline V gene, CDR1 is SNHLY and CDR2 is FYNNEI. The CDR3 sequence is 14 residues long. In DNA, the CDR3 is TGTGCCAGCACCAGAGAGCGGGGGTTCGGCGAGCAGTACTTC. This gives the protein CASTRERGFGEQYF.

The chain carries TRBV14 and TRBJ2-7; D remains unclear. V was shortened by 3 bases and J by 2 bases, with 5 bases between the two germline ends. The V gene's germline CDR1 is SGHDN and CDR2 FVKESK. The CDR3 is 12 amino acids. The DNA of the CDR3 is TGTGCCAGCAGCCATATCCCCTACGAGCAGTACTTC. This codes for CASSHIPYEQYF.

This clonotype was picked up many times. V is TRBV3-1 and J is TRBJ2-4; no reliable D call. Germline CDR1 LGHDT, CDR2 YNNKEL (reference sequence). The CDR3 is 16 residues long. Trimming removed 0 bases from V and 0 bases from J, with 9 bases in between. The CDR3 bases are TGTGCCAGCAGCCAAGATCCCGGCGGAGCCAAAAACATTCAGTACTTC. Translating it yields CASSQDPGGAKNIQYF. The full variable domain, rest sourced from reference TRBV3-1 and TRBJ2-4, is DTAVSQTPKYLVTQMGNDKSIKCEQNLGHDTMYWYKQDSKKFLKIMFSYNNKELIINETVPNRFSPKSPDKAHLNLHINSLELGDSAVYFCASSQDPGGAKNIQYFGAGTRLSVL.

This clonotype was seen at least ten times. The chain uses TRBV7-3 and TRBJ2-6, with D hard to call. The germline V gene encodes CDR1 SGHTA and CDR2 FQGTGA. V was clipped by 3 bases and J by 0 bases, with 3 bases between them. The CDR3 totals 14 residues. CDR3 DNA: TGTGCCAGCAGCTTGAACTCTGGGGCCAACGTCCTGACTTTC. Its translation: CASSLNSGANVLTF.

This chain connects TRBV7-9 to TRBJ1-6; no clear D. Germline V gives CDR1 SEHNR, CDR2 FQNEAQ (reference sequence). V lost 1 base, J lost 5 bases, and 12 bases lay in between. The length of the CDR3 is 16 residues. CDR3 sequence reads: CASSLDPGVNNSPLHF. The CDR3 DNA follows: TGTGCCAGCAGCTTAGACCCGGGCGTCAATAATTCACCCCTCCACTTT.